The rows below give T cell receptor beta chains drawn from one sample of a study of CD4+ T cells in melanoma. Only in-frame clones appear in the TCRdb table, and some are missing; sequencing was by immunoSEQ multiplex PCR. This table holds some 10,000 clones, about 70% found once. Sequenced: cells from a culture (not recorded whether cultured in vitro). The source is a human donor with melanoma. CDR3s include the opening cysteine and the closing phenylalanine or tryptophan. The D gene is left open where the match is weak.

.	TRBV7-2	TRBJ2-7	CASSAGPHSYEQYF
.	TRBV6-6	TRBJ2-1	CASSYSLSYNEQFF
TRBD1	TRBV6-5	TRBJ1-2	CASSYSAGGEGKGYTF
.	TRBV5-1	TRBJ2-2	CASSPSTGFAGELFF
.	TRBV23-1	TRBJ1-3	CASSHSQKRGVGTIYF
.	TRBV1	TRBJ2-7	CTSSQGGPTYEQYF
.	TRBV29-1	TRBJ2-3	CSGQARQGTDTQYF
.	TRBV18	TRBJ2-2	CASSLSWDRTGELFF